These 9 T cell receptor beta chains came from one sample sequenced in a study of T cell responses to AZD1222 COVID-19 vaccine. The repertoire was sequenced with immunoSEQ multiplex PCR; TCRdb's copy has only in-frame clones and lacks some. The table has some 110,000 clones, approximately 90% seen once. The source material was peripheral blood, sampled on day 0 of AZD1222 vaccination. These receptors were taken from an adult in good health.

The rearrangement joins TRBV5-1 to TRBJ2-7; 8 bases are a match to TRBD2. The CDR3 runs to 15 residues. Germline-derived CDR1 and CDR2 are SGHRS and YFSETQ. Trimming removed 0 bases from V and 4 bases from J; junction bases left unmatched: 6. The DNA of the CDR3 is TGCGCCAGCAGCTTGGCAGCGGGAGTAAGGTACGAGCAGTACTTC. Its protein is CASSLAAGVRYEQYF.

V and J are TRBV7-2 and TRBJ2-1; 11 bases map to TRBD2. The V gene's germline CDR1 is SGHTA and CDR2 FQGNSA. This CDR3 spans 19 amino acids. The junction had 13 bases not matched to a gene; V was cut back by 1 base and J by 5 bases. CDR3 amino acids: CASSLGPLVTSGSNNEQFF. In nucleotides, the CDR3 is TGTGCCAGCAGCTTAGGGCCGTTGGTCACTAGCGGGAGCAACAATGAGCAGTTCTTC.

The J gene is TRBJ1-3, the V gene TRBV3-1 (or the pseudogene TRBV3-2); 9 nucleotides align to TRBD1. The CDR3 covers 15 residues. Trimming took 2 bases from V and 2 from J; bases not matched to a gene: 1. Looked up from germline, CDR1 is LGHDT and CDR2 is YNNKEL (reference sequence). The chain's CDR3 is CASSQRDRAGNTIYF. The CDR3 DNA follows: TGTGCCAGCAGCCAAAGGGACAGGGCTGGAAACACCATATATTTT.

The rearrangement joins TRBV28 to TRBJ2-2; D call uncertain. Trimming cost V 5 bases and J 0 bases, with 13 bases left between them. Germline CDR1 is MDHEN and CDR2 is SYDVKM. This CDR3 spans 16 amino acids. The CDR3 nucleotides are TGTGCCAGCAGTGTACCTTGGCCCTCGAACACCGGGGAGCTGTTTTTT. Its translation is CASSVPWPSNTGELFF.

The chain is built from TRBV13 and TRBJ2-5; D gene unclear. Trimming cost V 4 bases and J 5 bases, with 8 bases left between them. CDR3 length: 12 amino acids. The germline gives CDR1 PRHDT, CDR2 FYEKMQ (reference sequence). In DNA, the CDR3 is TGTGCCAGCAGCTCCAGTCGGGAGACCCAGTACTTC. As protein: CASSSSRETQYF.

This sequence joins TRBV28 and TRBJ1-2, with 8 bases identical to TRBD1. CDR1 and CDR2 (germline): MDHEN, SYDVKM. The CDR3 covers 16 residues. V lost 3 bases and J lost 0; bases outside the gene matches: 6. Here the CDR3 reads CASSFRDRLTNYGYTF. The CDR3 nucleotides read TGTGCCAGCAGTTTTAGGGACAGGCTAACTAACTATGGCTACACCTTC.

This clone was picked up a small number of times. V usage is TRBV30 and J usage is TRBJ2-3, with 7 nucleotides matching TRBD1. The V segment lost 5 bases and the J segment 5 bases; nucleotides outside the gene matches: 10. Germline CDR1 reads GTSNPN; CDR2 reads SVGIG (reference sequence). The CDR3 has 14 residues. CDR3 sequence reads: CAWSSSGGRDTQYF. The CDR3, as DNA: TGTGCCTGGTCAAGCTCAGGGGGTAGAGATACGCAGTATTTT. The whole variable domain, filled in from reference TRBV30 and TRBJ2-3, reads SQTIHQWPATLVQPVGSPLSLECTVEGTSNPNLYWYRQAAGRGLQLLFYSVGIGQISSEVPQNLSASRPQDRQFILSSKKLLLSDSGFYLCAWSSSGGRDTQYFGPGTRLTVL.

This chain links TRBV12-3 or TRBV12-4 with TRBJ2-1, with TRBD1 identical over 9 bases. Trimming took 6 bases from V and 14 from J; bases not matched to a gene: 11. This CDR3 spans 13 amino acids. The CDR3 reads CASRPGQGGVEFF. CDR3 coding DNA: TGTGCCAGCAGACCGGGACAGGGAGGTGTGGAGTTCTTC.

The chain couples TRBV28 to TRBJ1-5; D gene uncertain. Germline V gives CDR1 MDHEN, CDR2 SYDVKM. Trimming pared 6 bases from V and 7 bases from J, leaving 10 bases between. This CDR3 is 12 amino acids long. This CDR3 is CASSRPPQPQHF. The CDR3 DNA sequence: TGTGCCAGCAGCCGCCCCCCACAGCCCCAGCATTTT.